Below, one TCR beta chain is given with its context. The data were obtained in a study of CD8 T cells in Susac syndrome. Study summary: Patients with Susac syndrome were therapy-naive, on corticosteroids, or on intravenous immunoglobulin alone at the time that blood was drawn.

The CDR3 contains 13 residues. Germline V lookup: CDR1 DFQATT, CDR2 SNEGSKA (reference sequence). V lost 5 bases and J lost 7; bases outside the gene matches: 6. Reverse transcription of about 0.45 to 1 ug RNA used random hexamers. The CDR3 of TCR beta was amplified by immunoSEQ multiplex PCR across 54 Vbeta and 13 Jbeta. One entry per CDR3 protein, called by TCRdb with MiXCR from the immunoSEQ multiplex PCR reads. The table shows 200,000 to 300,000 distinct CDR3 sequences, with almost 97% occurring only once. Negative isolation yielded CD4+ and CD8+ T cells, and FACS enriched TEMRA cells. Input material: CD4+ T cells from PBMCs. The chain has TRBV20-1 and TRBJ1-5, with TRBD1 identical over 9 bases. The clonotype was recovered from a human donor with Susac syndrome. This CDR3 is CSAQDRGTQPQHF. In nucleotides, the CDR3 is TGCAGTGCTCAGGACAGGGGAACGCAGCCCCAGCATTTT.